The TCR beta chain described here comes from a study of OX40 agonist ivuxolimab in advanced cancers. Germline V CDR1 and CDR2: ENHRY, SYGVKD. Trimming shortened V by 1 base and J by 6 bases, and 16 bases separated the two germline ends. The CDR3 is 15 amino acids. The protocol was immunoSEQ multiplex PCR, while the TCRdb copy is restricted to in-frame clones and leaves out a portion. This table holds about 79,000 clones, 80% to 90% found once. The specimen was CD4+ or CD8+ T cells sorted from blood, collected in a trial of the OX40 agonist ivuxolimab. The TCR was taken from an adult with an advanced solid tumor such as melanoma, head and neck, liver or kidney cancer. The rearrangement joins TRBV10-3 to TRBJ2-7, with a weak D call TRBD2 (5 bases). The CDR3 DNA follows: TGTGCCATCAGTGAGTGGACTCAAAAGGTGGGCGAGCAGTACTTC. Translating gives CAISEWTQKVGEQYF.